What follows is one T cell receptor (beta chain) and its context. Germline-derived CDR1 and CDR2 are SGHAT and FQNNGV. V dropped 5 bases and J dropped 9 bases, with 14 bases sitting between them. This CDR3 has 13 residues. This entry is derived from a study of T cell changes during pregnancy in multiple sclerosis. Clones were read by immunoSEQ multiplex PCR, and TCRdb kept only the in-frame ones, dropping some. Of 70,000 to 95,000 clones in the sample, about 88% were seen once. The specimen was peripheral blood, collected before pregnancy. This chain uses TRBV11-2 with TRBJ1-5; a possible D gene is TRBD1 (5 bases). This TCR was sampled from a female donor with multiple sclerosis, enrolled in a pregnancy study. In DNA, the CDR3 is TGTGCCAGCAGCCAATACCCCGGGGGGCCCCAGCATTTT. Translation: CASSQYPGGPQHF.